Listed below are T cell receptor beta chains from one sample, sequenced in a study of blood T cell repertoires in COVID-19. Sequencing was performed with immunoSEQ multiplex PCR; in TCRdb, only in-frame clones are kept and a portion is missing. Of almost 500,000 clones in the sample, about 85% are singletons; the top ten hold approximately 8%. The sequencing input was PBMCs or T cells enriched from blood (not recorded which). The receptors come from a woman aged 55-70 years who had recovered from COVID-19. Each CDR3 is given with its conserved first and last residue. Fields, in order: D gene, clone size, V gene, J gene, CDR3 DNA, CDR3 protein. The D gene is left open where the match is weak. Only part of the rows carry a size: once, few, many, or a class if the clone is expanded.

>TRBD2|.|TRBV6-5|TRBJ2-3
TGTGCCAGCAGGGTCTGGGGGGGGGATACAGATACGCAGTATTTT
CASRVWGGDTDTQYF
>TRBD1|.|TRBV29-1|TRBJ1-6
TGCAGCGTTGGGACCGGACAGGCCAATTCACCCCTCCACTTT
CSVGTGQANSPLHF
>TRBD2|.|TRBV9|TRBJ2-2
TGTGCCAGCAGCGTAGTGGGGACTAGCGGAACCGGGGAGCTGTTTTTT
CASSVVGTSGTGELFF
>.|.|TRBV29-1|TRBJ2-5
TGCAGCGTTACAATTGGGGGACTGGGAGAGACCCAGTACTTC
CSVTIGGLGETQYF
>TRBD1|.|TRBV18|TRBJ1-4
TGTGCCAGCTCAAAACAGGGGTTTGAAAAACTGTTTTTT
CASSKQGFEKLFF
>.|.|TRBV25-1|TRBJ2-7
TGTGCCAGCAGTCCTCCCTACGAGCAGTACTTC
CASSPPYEQYF
>TRBD1|.|TRBV5-1|TRBJ2-7
TGCGCCAGCAGCTTGTCGGGGACAGGGGGGTTCGAGCAGTACTTC
CASSLSGTGGFEQYF
>.|.|TRBV9|TRBJ2-7
TGTGCCAGCAGCGTATTAGCGGAGGGCGCCGAGCAGTACTTC
CASSVLAEGAEQYF
>TRBD1|once|TRBV11-2|TRBJ1-2
TGTGCCAGCAGCTTAGCGGTGCGGGACAGGGTGACAGGCTACACCTTC
CASSLAVRDRVTGYTF
>.|.|TRBV2|TRBJ1-6
TGTGCCAGCAGTGAGCAAAGCCAAAATTCACCCCTCCACTTT
CASSEQSQNSPLHF
>TRBD1|.|TRBV28|TRBJ1-3
TGTGCCAGCAGTTTACGGTCAACGACAGGGGGCCAGAACACCATATATTTT
CASSLRSTTGGQNTIYF
>.|.|TRBV6-5|TRBJ2-6
TGTGCCAGCAGTTCTAGGGGTTTAGGGGGGGCCAACGTCCTGACTTTC
CASSSRGLGGANVLTF
>.|.|TRBV21-1|TRBJ1-1
TGTGCCAGCAGCAAAGCGAGGGACACGGAGAACACTGAAGCTTTCTTT
CASSKARDTENTEAFF
>.|.|TRBV10-3|TRBJ2-7
TGTGCCATCAACCCCACAGGAAACAACTACGAGCAGTACTTC
CAINPTGNNYEQYF
>.|.|TRBV6-1|TRBJ1-2
TGTGCCAGCAGTGAAAGGTCCGGACAGATATATGGCTACACCTTC
CASSERSGQIYGYTF
>TRBD1|.|TRBV9|TRBJ2-3
TGTGCCAGCAGCTCCGGGACAGGGACAGATACGCAGTATTTT
CASSSGTGTDTQYF
>TRBD1|once|TRBV6-4|TRBJ1-2
TGTGCCAGCAGTGCCGGCACAGGGGAGTCCTATGGCTACACCTTC
CASSAGTGESYGYTF
>TRBD1|.|TRBV7-9|TRBJ1-5
TGTGCCAGCAGCGCGGGACAGGGGGGAGGCAATCAGCCCCAGCATTTT
CASSAGQGGGNQPQHF
>.|.|TRBV11-2|TRBJ1-3
TGTGCCAGCAGCTTAGGTGCAGGGCTAGGAAACACCATATATTTT
CASSLGAGLGNTIYF
>TRBD1|.|TRBV24-1|TRBJ1-2
TGTGCCACTCAACCCCGCCCGGGACAGGGAGCTAACTATGGCTACACCTTC
CATQPRPGQGANYGYTF
>.|once|TRBV2|TRBJ2-7
TGTGCCAGCACGAGGGTGGGGGAGCAGTACTTC
CASTRVGEQYF
>TRBD1|.|TRBV29-1|TRBJ1-2
TGCAGCGGCTCGGGACAGGGTTATGGCTACACCTTC
CSGSGQGYGYTF
>TRBD1|once|TRBV11-3|TRBJ1-4
TGTGCCAGCAGCTCGAGCAAGGGACAGGGAGTTCAAAAACTGTTTTTT
CASSSSKGQGVQKLFF
>.|.|TRBV4-1|TRBJ1-4
TGCGCCAGCAGCCATAGACCCTCCGGGACACCGAATGAAAAACTGTTTTTT
CASSHRPSGTPNEKLFF
>.|.|TRBV10-3|TRBJ2-3
TGTGCCATCAGTGCCCAGGTGAGCACAGATACGCAGTATTTT
CAISAQVSTDTQYF
>.|.|TRBV11-3|TRBJ1-1
TGTGCCAGCAATATTGGACAGATGAACACTGAAGCTTTCTTT
CASNIGQMNTEAFF
>TRBD1|.|TRBV28|TRBJ2-5
TGTGCCAGCAGTTCGGACAGGGGGACAGAGACCCAGTACTTC
CASSSDRGTETQYF
>TRBD1|.|TRBV5-1|TRBJ2-3
TGCGCCAGCAGCCCGGGACAGGAGGCAGATACGCAGTATTTT
CASSPGQEADTQYF
>TRBD1|.|TRBV10-3|TRBJ2-1
TGTGCCATCAGAGGGACAGGGGTCAATGAGCAGTTCTTC
CAIRGTGVNEQFF
>TRBD2|.|TRBV6-5|TRBJ2-3
TGTGCCAGCCGACTAGCGAGAGGCACAGATACGCAGTATTTT
CASRLARGTDTQYF
>.|.|TRBV6-5|TRBJ1-1
TGTGCCAGCAGTTACTCGGGCCGCAAAACTGAAGCTTTCTTT
CASSYSGRKTEAFF
>.|once|TRBV5-1|TRBJ1-2
TGCGCCAGCAGCTTAACCCTTACAGGTCCCTATGGCTACACCTTC
CASSLTLTGPYGYTF
>TRBD1|.|TRBV6-6|TRBJ2-1
TGTGCCAGCAGCCCGGGACAGTACTCCTACAATGAGCAGTTCTTC
CASSPGQYSYNEQFF
>.|.|TRBV3-1/TRBV3-2|TRBJ1-5
TGTGCCAGCAGCCAAGATAGAGGGCTATGGCCCCAGCATTTT
CASSQDRGLWPQHF